Listed below are T cell receptor beta chains from one sample, sequenced in a study of shared clonotypes between healthy human individuals. Clones were read by immunoSEQ multiplex PCR, and TCRdb kept only the in-frame ones, dropping some. The data show roughly 500,000 clones, 78% seen once. Input material: PBMCs. These receptors all stem from a woman between 40 and 55 years old in good health. Some clones in this sample may be carry-over from other donors' samples. The CDR3 runs from the conserved cysteine through the conserved F or W. Each record gives: V gene, clone size, D gene, J gene, CDR3 protein, CDR3 DNA. D genes are given only for firm matches. Expanded clones are given a class, and other clones once, few, many or no size at all.

v_call: TRBV28; clone_size: NA; d_call: NA; j_call: TRBJ1-4; cdr3_aa: CASSLAANEKLFF; cdr3_nt: TGTGCCAGCAGTTTAGCGGCTAATGAAAAACTGTTTTTT
v_call: TRBV21-1; clone_size: NA; d_call: NA; j_call: TRBJ1-2; cdr3_aa: CASSKEGLLPNSYTF; cdr3_nt: TGTGCCAGCAGCAAAGAAGGCCTTTTACCGAATAGCTACACCTTC
v_call: TRBV5-1; clone_size: NA; d_call: NA; j_call: TRBJ1-1; cdr3_aa: CASSLGGLNMNTEAFF; cdr3_nt: TGCGCCAGCAGCTTGGGGGGCTTAAACATGAACACTGAAGCTTTCTTT
v_call: TRBV30; clone_size: NA; d_call: TRBD2; j_call: TRBJ2-5; cdr3_aa: CAWSVLRTSGRAEETQYF; cdr3_nt: TGTGCCTGGAGTGTATTGCGGACTAGCGGGAGGGCTGAGGAGACCCAGTACTTC
v_call: TRBV30; clone_size: NA; d_call: NA; j_call: TRBJ2-7; cdr3_aa: CAWTGTDLLKQYF; cdr3_nt: TGTGCCTGGACCGGGACGGACCTTTTGAAGCAGTACTTC
v_call: TRBV10-1; clone_size: NA; d_call: TRBD1; j_call: TRBJ2-3; cdr3_aa: CASSADRGADTQYF; cdr3_nt: TGCGCCAGCAGTGCGGACAGGGGCGCAGATACGCAGTATTTT
v_call: TRBV7-3; clone_size: NA; d_call: TRBD1; j_call: TRBJ1-2; cdr3_aa: CASSLDRDAGGYTF; cdr3_nt: TGTGCCAGCAGCTTAGACAGGGATGCGGGTGGCTACACCTTC
v_call: TRBV27; clone_size: NA; d_call: NA; j_call: TRBJ1-2; cdr3_aa: CASSSHREFSYGYTF; cdr3_nt: TGTGCCAGCAGTTCCCACAGGGAGTTCAGCTATGGCTACACCTTC
v_call: TRBV29-1; clone_size: NA; d_call: NA; j_call: TRBJ2-3; cdr3_aa: CSVEVSGTDTQYF; cdr3_nt: TGCAGCGTAGAGGTATCCGGCACAGATACGCAGTATTTT
v_call: TRBV6-6; clone_size: NA; d_call: NA; j_call: TRBJ1-1; cdr3_aa: CATGHQWAFF; cdr3_nt: TGTGCCACGGGCCATCAATGGGCTTTCTTT
v_call: TRBV7-7; clone_size: NA; d_call: TRBD1; j_call: TRBJ2-2; cdr3_aa: CASRDRGQAGELFF; cdr3_nt: TGTGCTAGCAGAGACAGGGGGCAGGCCGGGGAGCTGTTTTTT
v_call: TRBV11-2; clone_size: NA; d_call: TRBD1; j_call: TRBJ2-1; cdr3_aa: CASSLRTGPYNEQFF; cdr3_nt: TGTGCCAGCAGCTTGAGGACAGGGCCCTACAATGAGCAGTTCTTC
v_call: TRBV19; clone_size: NA; d_call: NA; j_call: TRBJ1-1; cdr3_aa: CASSILNTEAFF; cdr3_nt: TGTGCCAGTAGTATACTGAACACTGAAGCTTTCTTT
v_call: TRBV29-1; clone_size: few; d_call: NA; j_call: TRBJ1-2; cdr3_aa: CSVVEGGGGLGYTF; cdr3_nt: TGCAGCGTGGTTGAAGGCGGGGGCGGTTTGGGCTACACCTTC
v_call: TRBV14; clone_size: many; d_call: TRBD1; j_call: TRBJ2-4; cdr3_aa: CASAQTTGLAKNIQYF; cdr3_nt: TGTGCCAGCGCGCAAACGACAGGGTTGGCCAAAAACATTCAGTACTTC
v_call: TRBV19; clone_size: NA; d_call: TRBD1; j_call: TRBJ1-1; cdr3_aa: CASSRTGVNTEAFF; cdr3_nt: TGTGCCAGTAGTAGGACAGGGGTGAACACTGAAGCTTTCTTT
v_call: TRBV5-5; clone_size: NA; d_call: NA; j_call: TRBJ1-1; cdr3_aa: CASSLAQNMNTEAFF; cdr3_nt: TGTGCCAGCAGCTTGGCCCAGAATATGAACACTGAAGCTTTCTTT
v_call: TRBV10-2; clone_size: NA; d_call: NA; j_call: TRBJ2-1; cdr3_aa: CASKGTSQGEQFF; cdr3_nt: TGCGCCAGCAAAGGGACTTCGCAAGGCGAGCAGTTCTTC
v_call: TRBV6-5; clone_size: few; d_call: TRBD1; j_call: TRBJ2-7; cdr3_aa: CASSQGQVGEQYF; cdr3_nt: TGTGCCAGCAGCCAGGGACAGGTGGGCGAGCAGTACTTC
v_call: TRBV2; clone_size: NA; d_call: TRBD1; j_call: TRBJ1-2; cdr3_aa: CASRPGQGQRYGYTF; cdr3_nt: TGTGCCAGCAGACCCGGACAGGGACAGCGCTATGGCTACACCTTC
v_call: TRBV5-8; clone_size: NA; d_call: NA; j_call: TRBJ2-7; cdr3_aa: CASSLVGGYEQYF; cdr3_nt: TGTGCCAGCAGCTTGGTTGGGGGGTACGAGCAGTACTTC
v_call: TRBV29-1; clone_size: NA; d_call: NA; j_call: TRBJ2-7; cdr3_aa: CSVGWQPPPYEQYF; cdr3_nt: TGCAGCGTTGGGTGGCAGCCCCCACCCTACGAGCAGTACTTC
v_call: TRBV7-6; clone_size: NA; d_call: TRBD2; j_call: TRBJ2-7; cdr3_aa: CASSLGSGGLAGLSYEQYF; cdr3_nt: TGTGCCAGCAGCTTAGGGAGTGGAGGACTAGCGGGTCTCTCCTACGAGCAGTACTTC
v_call: TRBV18; clone_size: NA; d_call: NA; j_call: TRBJ2-1; cdr3_aa: CASSPSRDEQFF; cdr3_nt: TGTGCCAGCTCACCAAGTAGGGATGAGCAGTTCTTC
v_call: TRBV19; clone_size: once; d_call: NA; j_call: TRBJ2-1; cdr3_aa: CAIGRGESSYNEQFF; cdr3_nt: TGTGCCATTGGGCGTGGGGAAAGCTCCTACAATGAGCAGTTCTTC
v_call: TRBV6-4; clone_size: NA; d_call: NA; j_call: TRBJ2-3; cdr3_aa: CASSQGEADTQYF; cdr3_nt: TGTGCCAGCAGTCAGGGAGAAGCAGATACGCAGTATTTT
v_call: TRBV30; clone_size: NA; d_call: NA; j_call: TRBJ2-5; cdr3_aa: CAWSVQIQETQYF; cdr3_nt: TGTGCCTGGAGCGTACAGATCCAAGAGACCCAGTACTTC